A selection of T cell receptor beta chains follows, all from one sample in a study of blood T cell repertoires in COVID-19. Sequencing was performed with immunoSEQ multiplex PCR; in TCRdb, only in-frame clones are kept and a portion is missing. The sample lists about 210,000 clones; about 91% were seen once. The specimen was peripheral blood. The receptors here all came from a man aged 25 to 40 with acute or convalescent COVID-19. The CDR3 runs from the conserved cysteine through the conserved F or W. Each record gives: CDR3 DNA, CDR3 protein, clone size, D gene, V gene, J gene. The D gene is left open where the match is weak. Clone size is not always given. Where it is, it says once, few, many or a class for expanded clones.

TGCGCCAGCAGCTTGCGCGCGCGAGCTAGCGGGGTAGATACGCAGTATTTT,CASSLRARASGVDTQYF,.,TRBD2,TRBV5-1,TRBJ2-3
TGTGCCAGCAGTGACATCCGGGACAGGGCCATGGATACGCAGTATTTT,CASSDIRDRAMDTQYF,.,TRBD1,TRBV2,TRBJ2-3
TGCGCCAGCAGCCAACCCCCGGGGATGAGCAATCAGCCCCAGCATTTT,CASSQPPGMSNQPQHF,.,.,TRBV4-1,TRBJ1-5
TGTGCCAGCTCACCACCGGCGGGCGCGAGCACTGAAGCTTTCTTT,CASSPPAGASTEAFF,few,.,TRBV18,TRBJ1-1
TGTGCCAGCAGTTTACCCGGTCAAGAGACCCAGTACTTC,CASSLPGQETQYF,.,.,TRBV28,TRBJ2-5
TGTGCCAGCAGCCACTCCGGGACAGTTGGTAATTCACCCCTCCACTTT,CASSHSGTVGNSPLHF,.,TRBD1,TRBV3-1/TRBV3-2,TRBJ1-6
TGTGCCAGTAGTATCACTAGCGGGAGTTACGAGCAGTACTTC,CASSITSGSYEQYF,.,TRBD2,TRBV19,TRBJ2-7
TGTGCCTGGTCACGGGAGGATTGGACCGGGGAGCTGTTTTTT,CAWSREDWTGELFF,.,TRBD2,TRBV30,TRBJ2-2
TGTGCCAGCAGTTTAACGCAGCCCAGACTTGAAGCTTTCTTT,CASSLTQPRLEAFF,.,.,TRBV28,TRBJ1-1
TGTGCCAGCAGCCAAGGCGGGTTAGCCGCCTACAATGAGCAGTTCTTC,CASSQGGLAAYNEQFF,.,.,TRBV3-1/TRBV3-2,TRBJ2-1
TGTGCCTGGAGTGTAACCGGACAGGGGGCCACTGAAGCTTTCTTT,CAWSVTGQGATEAFF,.,TRBD1,TRBV30,TRBJ1-1
TGCGCCAGCAGCTGGTCGGGACAGGCGTTCTCTGGAAACACCATATATTTT,CASSWSGQAFSGNTIYF,.,TRBD1,TRBV5-1,TRBJ1-3
TGCGCCAGCAGCCAAGCTCCACCTCCGGGGTCCTACAATGAGCAGTTCTTC,CASSQAPPPGSYNEQFF,.,.,TRBV4-1,TRBJ2-1
TGTGCCAGCAGTTACTCAGGGGCAACCGGGGAGCTGTTTTTT,CASSYSGATGELFF,.,.,TRBV6-5,TRBJ2-2
TGTGCCACCAGCAGAGATCAGGGCAGCCAAGAGACCCAGTACTTC,CATSRDQGSQETQYF,.,.,TRBV15,TRBJ2-5
TGTGCCAGTCGGGCCACGGGGGGCTCCTACGAGCAGTACTTC,CASRATGGSYEQYF,.,TRBD2,TRBV6-6,TRBJ2-7
TGTGCCAGCAGGGCGGAGGTTTCTGGAAACACCATATATTTT,CASRAEVSGNTIYF,.,.,TRBV2,TRBJ1-3
TGTGCCAGCAGTCTCCGGGACAGGGAGCAGTACTTC,CASSLRDREQYF,.,TRBD1,TRBV28,TRBJ2-7
TGTGCCAGTAGCTTAGGGGATCGGCTGAACACTGAAGCTTTCTTT,CASSLGDRLNTEAFF,.,.,TRBV19,TRBJ1-1
TGCAGCGTCCGGAGTGGAGGCGAGCAGTACTTC,CSVRSGGEQYF,.,.,TRBV29-1,TRBJ2-7
TGTGCCAGCACTCATATTAGTACAGGACAAAACACCGGGGAGCTGTTTTTT,CASTHISTGQNTGELFF,.,.,TRBV27,TRBJ2-2
TGTGCCAGCAGCTTGACAGGGGTAGGAAGGAACACTGAAGCTTTCTTT,CASSLTGVGRNTEAFF,once,TRBD1,TRBV5-4,TRBJ1-1
TGTGCCAGCAGCAATTTTGCGGGGCCTGGAAACACCATATATTTT,CASSNFAGPGNTIYF,.,.,TRBV6-5,TRBJ1-3
TGTGCCAGCAGTCGACAGGGGGATCAGCCCCAGCATTTT,CASSRQGDQPQHF,few,TRBD1,TRBV3-1/TRBV3-2,TRBJ1-5
TGTGCCAGCAGCCGAAAGGGGGCTGGAAACACCATATATTTT,CASSRKGAGNTIYF,.,.,TRBV3-1/TRBV3-2,TRBJ1-3
TGTGCCAGCAGCCAAGATCCCCGGGACAGGGGGACAGATACGCAGTATTTT,CASSQDPRDRGTDTQYF,.,TRBD1,TRBV4-2,TRBJ2-3
TGTGCCAGCAGCCAAGGGACAGCACAGTACTTC,CASSQGTAQYF,few,TRBD1,TRBV2,TRBJ2-4
TGTGCCAGCAGCCAAACAGGACACACCGGGGAGCTGTTTTTT,CASSQTGHTGELFF,.,.,TRBV7-3,TRBJ2-2
TGTGCCAGCAGGATGGACTATTACGAGCAGTACTTC,CASRMDYYEQYF,once,.,TRBV2,TRBJ2-7